A single sample gave rise to the 25 T cell receptor beta chains below, sequenced in a study of blood T cell repertoires in COVID-19. The assay was immunoSEQ multiplex PCR, and TCRdb's table has in-frame clones only and misses some. The table has hundreds of thousands of clones, around four fifths seen once. The sequencing sample was made of peripheral blood. The receptors were gathered from a woman in her forties with active or convalescent COVID-19.

The gene calls are TRBV27 and TRBJ1-6; 9 bases are a match to TRBD1. The CDR3 is 15 amino acids. CDR1 is MNHEY and CDR2 is SMNVEV in the germline V gene (reference sequence). V lost 5 bases and J lost 8; bases outside the gene matches: 7. The CDR3 protein is CASSLRDRAHSPLHF. The CDR3 bases are TGTGCCAGCAGTCTACGGGACAGGGCTCATTCACCCCTCCACTTT.

The chain is built from TRBV28 and TRBJ1-2; possibly TRBD1 for D (5 bases). V gave up 4 bases and J gave up 3 bases, with 9 bases separating them. The germline CDR1 and CDR2 sequences are MDHEN and SYDVKM. CDR3 length equals 13 residues. The CDR3, as DNA: TGTGCCAGCAGTTCAGGGATGGACTATGGCTACACCTTC. Its protein is CASSSGMDYGYTF.

This clone has just a few counts. The genes are TRBV6-4 and TRBJ2-3; 8 bases match TRBD2. Trimming took 0 bases from V and 4 from J; bases not matched to a gene: 3. The CDR3 covers 15 residues. Germline-derived CDR1 and CDR2 are MRHNA and SNTAGT. CDR3 bases: TGTGCCAGCAGTGACTCGAAAGCGGGGGCAGATACGCAGTATTTT. Protein sequence: CASSDSKAGADTQYF.

This chain links TRBV4-1 with TRBJ1-4; TRBD1 is a possible D gene (6 bases). The CDR3 runs 16 residues. Trimming removed 1 base at V and 0 bases at J, with 9 bases between. From germline, CDR1 is MGHRA and CDR2 YSYEKL. Written as DNA, the CDR3 is TGCGCCAGCAGCCAAGGGGGACACACAACTAATGAAAAACTGTTTTTT. Translated: CASSQGGHTTNEKLFF.

This chain connects TRBV30 to TRBJ1-1, with 7 positions matching TRBD1. V trimming: 7 bases; J trimming: 0 bases; junction bases outside the gene matches: 8. Germline CDR1 reads GTSNPN; CDR2 reads SVGIG (reference sequence). The CDR3 extends over 14 amino acids. The CDR3 coding sequence is TGTGCCTACTCGACAGGGTCCATGAACACTGAAGCTTTCTTT. Translated, it gives CAYSTGSMNTEAFF.

This clone appeared a single time. It may be a read error: a sequence one base away is much more abundant. Other DNA sequences in the same sample also yield this CDR3. The chain links TRBV6-4 to TRBJ2-3, with 13 bases that match TRBD2. CDR3 length: 15 amino acids. V was clipped by 2 bases and J by 4 bases; unmatched bases: 0. Germline CDR1 and CDR2: MRHNA and SNTAGT. The CDR3 DNA follows: TGTGCCAGCAGTGACACTAGCGGGGGGGCAGATACGCAGTATTTT. It yields the protein CASSDTSGGADTQYF.

On this clone: This CDR3 is also generated by other DNA sequences in the sample. The rearrangement joins TRBV12-3 or TRBV12-4 to TRBJ1-1; 10 nucleotides line up with TRBD1. The V gene end was trimmed by 6 bases and the J gene end by 4 bases; junction bases not matched to a gene: 2. The CDR3 has 13 residues. For the CDR3, the DNA is TGTGCCAGCAGGGGGACAGGGGTCACTGAAGCTTTCTTT. Translation: CASRGTGVTEAFF.

This clone was detected only a few times. The chain couples TRBV18 to TRBJ1-6; 9 nucleotides line up with TRBD1. With 2 bases clipped from V and 8 bases from J, the junction kept 4 bases outside the gene matches. Germline-derived CDR1 and CDR2 are KGHSH and LQKENI. This CDR3 has 15 amino acids. CDR3: CASSPSTGGDSPLHF. DNA for the CDR3: TGTGCCAGCTCACCAAGCACAGGGGGCGATTCACCCCTCCACTTT.

J is TRBJ1-1 and V is TRBV5-1; D possibly corresponds to TRBD1 (5 bases). The CDR3 has 13 residues. Looked up from germline, CDR1 is SGHRS and CDR2 is YFSETQ. Trimming cost V 7 bases and J 1 base, with 11 bases left between them. The CDR3 reads CASHMQGNTEAFF. The CDR3 DNA sequence: TGCGCCAGCCACATGCAGGGGAACACTGAAGCTTTCTTT.

The chain recombines TRBV3-1 (or the pseudogene TRBV3-2) with TRBJ1-1; 10 nucleotides agree with TRBD1. V dropped 4 bases and J dropped 14; count of bases not matched to a gene: 7. The CDR3 loop spans 12 amino acids. Germline assignment: CDR1 LGHDT and CDR2 YNNKEL (reference sequence). CDR3 coding DNA: TGTGCCAGCAGCCCCGGGACAGGGGAAGGCTTCTTT. This codes for CASSPGTGEGFF.

The rearrangement uses TRBV6-1 and TRBJ1-2, with D hard to call. The CDR3 spans 14 residues. Germline CDR1 MNHNS, CDR2 SASEGT. Trimming removed 2 bases from V and 3 bases from J, with 10 bases in between. The CDR3 protein is CASSESTQDYGYTF. The CDR3 nucleotides are TGTGCCAGCAGTGAATCGACGCAGGACTATGGCTACACCTTC.

This clone was seen a handful of times. The chain has TRBV28 and TRBJ2-7; 8 bases fit TRBD1. The V and J ends lost 8 bases and 1 base, in that order; junction bases with no gene match: 1. Germline values: CDR1 MDHEN, CDR2 SYDVKM. The CDR3 covers 12 residues. The CDR3 is CASQGASYEQYV. The CDR3 nucleotides read TGTGCCAGCCAGGGGGCTTCCTACGAGCAGTACGTC.

This rearrangement joins TRBV6-6 to TRBJ1-2, with 9 bases identical to TRBD1. The CDR3 is 15 residues long. The J segment lost 3 bases and the V segment lost 5 bases, leaving 7 bases of the junction unmatched. Germline loops: CDR1 MNHNY, CDR2 SVGAGI (reference sequence). CDR3 in amino acids: CASSARDRADYGYTF. The CDR3 DNA reads TGTGCCAGCAGTGCCCGGGACAGGGCGGACTATGGCTACACCTTC.

This sequence joins TRBV27 and TRBJ2-7; D is perhaps TRBD2 (6 bases). V was clipped by 0 bases and J by 3 bases, with 12 bases between them. The CDR3 is 15 residues long. Germline lookup yields CDR1 MNHEY and CDR2 SMNVEV (reference sequence). The CDR3 loop reads CASSLSGGTGYEQYV. Written as DNA, the CDR3 is TGTGCCAGCAGTTTATCCGGGGGTACAGGCTACGAGCAGTACGTC.

This clone showed up just a few times. The J gene is TRBJ2-3, the V gene TRBV28; 13 bases are shared with TRBD2. Germline V gene data show CDR1 as MDHEN and CDR2 as SYDVKM. The CDR3 extends over 19 amino acids. The trim removed 5 bases at V and 4 bases at J, leaving 15 bases unmatched. Here the CDR3 reads CASSLTRLRTSGGPDTQYF. The CDR3, as DNA: TGTGCCAGCAGTCTCACTCGACTCAGGACTAGCGGGGGCCCAGATACGCAGTATTTT.

The V call is TRBV5-1, the J call TRBJ2-1, with 13 bases matching TRBD2. CDR1 and CDR2 from the germline V gene are SGHRS and YFSETQ. The J segment lost 2 bases and the V segment lost 5 bases, leaving 4 bases of the junction unmatched. The CDR3 is made up of 16 amino acids. CDR3 in amino acids: CASSLTSGGAYNEQFF. The CDR3 nucleotides read TGCGCCAGCAGTCTTACTAGCGGGGGGGCCTACAATGAGCAGTTCTTC.

The rearrangement uses TRBV14 and TRBJ2-3, with 8 bases fitting TRBD2. CDR1 SGHDN and CDR2 FVKESK come from the germline V gene. V lost 6 bases to trimming and J lost 1 base; unmatched junction nucleotides: 3. The CDR3 has 14 amino acids. The CDR3, as DNA: TGTGCCAGCAGGCGTAGCGGGGGCACAGATACGCAGTATTTT. Residues: CASRRSGGTDTQYF.

The J gene is TRBJ2-7, the V gene TRBV6-1; perhaps TRBD2 as D (5 bases). Germline V gene lookup returns CDR1 MNHNS and CDR2 SASEGT. Between the trimmed V and J ends, which lost 0 bases and 3 bases, there was a span of 9 bases. There are 14 residues in the CDR3. CDR3 region: CASSEALRVYEQYF. CDR3 DNA sequence: TGTGCCAGCAGTGAAGCCCTGCGGGTCTACGAGCAGTACTTC.

The chain carries TRBV9 and TRBJ1-6, with D unresolved. Trimming removed 0 bases from V and 10 bases from J, with 17 bases in between. Germline loops: CDR1 SGDLS, CDR2 YYNGEE. The CDR3 spans 16 residues. The CDR3, as DNA: TGTGCCAGCAGCGTAGAAGGTGTGGGGAGTAGCTCACCCCTCCACTTT. Its protein is CASSVEGVGSSSPLHF.

This clone was seen a few times. The chain joins TRBV4-1 to TRBJ1-4; TRBD1 might be the D (5 bases). Deletions cut 3 bases from V and 9 bases from J, with 23 bases between. Germline lookup yields CDR1 MGHRA and CDR2 YSYEKL. This CDR3 is 17 amino acids long. The DNA for the CDR3 is TGCGCCAGCAGCCAGGGGGGTTGGGACCGCTCTGTGAAAAAACTGTTTTTT. It codes for CASSQGGWDRSVKKLFF.

The chain carries TRBV2 and TRBJ1-4; TRBD1 agrees at 9 bases. The germline gives CDR1 SNHLY, CDR2 FYNNEI. Trimming cost V 6 bases and J 7 bases; bases outside gene matches: 3. CDR3 length: 13 residues. CDR3 amino acids: CASSGDRAEKLFF. CDR3 DNA sequence: TGTGCCAGCAGCGGGGACAGGGCTGAAAAACTGTTTTTT.

The rearrangement joins TRBV2 to TRBJ2-7; maybe TRBD1 (6 bases). The length of the CDR3 is 18 residues. Germline V gene lookup returns CDR1 SNHLY and CDR2 FYNNEI. Trimming pared 1 base from V and 2 bases from J, leaving 21 bases between. CDR3 residues: CASSEGPPYTGMAYEQYF. The CDR3 DNA sequence: TGTGCCAGCAGTGAAGGCCCCCCCTACACAGGGATGGCCTACGAGCAGTACTTC. The variable domain in full, with the rest retrieved from reference TRBV2 and TRBJ2-7, is EPEVTQTPSHQVTQMGQEVILRCVPISNHLYFYWYRQILGQKVEFLVSFYNNEISEKSEIFDDQFSVERPDGSNFTLKIRSTKLEDSAMYFCASSEGPPYTGMAYEQYFGPGTRLTVT.

This clone was found a few times. Other DNA sequences from this sample encode an identical CDR3 as well. The J gene is TRBJ1-6, the V gene TRBV5-4, with TRBD1 matching over 7 bases. V dropped 2 bases and J dropped 7; count of bases not matched to a gene: 3. Germline CDR1 SGHNT, CDR2 YYREEE (reference sequence). The CDR3 is 14 amino acids. CDR3 sequence (DNA): TGTGCCAGCAGCTTACAGGGGTCCAATTCACCCCTCCACTTT. Amino acids: CASSLQGSNSPLHF.

CDR3 sequence: CASSPTENYGYTF. The CDR3 bases are TGTGCCAGCAGCCCTACCGAGAACTATGGCTACACCTTC. This chain uses TRBV7-9 with TRBJ1-2; D remains unclear. The germline gives CDR1 SEHNR, CDR2 FQNEAQ (reference sequence). Trimming took 5 bases from V and 2 from J, leaving 9 bases between them. The CDR3 has 13 amino acids.

The CDR3 sequence is CATSDHRDRVGYTF. DNA of the CDR3: TGTGCCACCAGTGACCACCGGGACAGGGTAGGCTACACCTTC. This chain joins TRBV24-1 and TRBJ1-2; TRBD1 matches at 9 bases. The germline V gene encodes CDR1 KGHDR and CDR2 SFDVKD. The CDR3 length is 14 residues. V was pared by 4 bases and J by 8 bases, with 7 bases of the junction left unmatched.